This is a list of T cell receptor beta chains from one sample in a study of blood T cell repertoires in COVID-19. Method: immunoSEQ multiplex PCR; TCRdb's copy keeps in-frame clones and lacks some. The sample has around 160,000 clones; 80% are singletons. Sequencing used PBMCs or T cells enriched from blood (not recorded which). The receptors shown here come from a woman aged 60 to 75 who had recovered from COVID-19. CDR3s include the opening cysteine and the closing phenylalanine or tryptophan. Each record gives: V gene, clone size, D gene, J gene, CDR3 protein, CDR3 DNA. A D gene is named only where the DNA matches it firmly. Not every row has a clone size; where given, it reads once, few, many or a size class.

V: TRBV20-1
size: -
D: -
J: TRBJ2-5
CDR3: CSASDELAGETQYF
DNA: TGCAGTGCTAGTGACGAGCTAGCCGGTGAGACCCAGTACTTC

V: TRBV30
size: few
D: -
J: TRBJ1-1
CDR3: CAWSEQGVTEAFF
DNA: TGTGCCTGGAGTGAACAGGGAGTAACTGAAGCTTTCTTT

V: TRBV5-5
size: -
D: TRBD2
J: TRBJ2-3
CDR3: CASSLLAGGADTQYF
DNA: TGTGCCAGCAGCTTGCTAGCGGGGGGCGCAGATACGCAGTATTTT

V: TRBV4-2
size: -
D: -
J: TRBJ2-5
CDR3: CASSQERRGETQYF
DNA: TGTGCCAGCAGCCAAGAGAGAAGGGGAGAGACCCAGTACTTC

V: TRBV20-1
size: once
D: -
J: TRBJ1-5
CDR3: CSASLGGGYSNQPQHF
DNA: TGCAGTGCTAGTCTAGGGGGGGGGTATAGCAATCAGCCCCAGCATTTT

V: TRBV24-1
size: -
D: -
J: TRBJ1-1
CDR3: CATSGGNTEAFF
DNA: TGTGCCACCAGTGGAGGGAACACTGAAGCTTTCTTT

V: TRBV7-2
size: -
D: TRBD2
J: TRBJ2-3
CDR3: CASSLASGGPDTQYF
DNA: TGTGCCAGCAGCTTAGCGAGCGGGGGACCAGATACGCAGTATTTT

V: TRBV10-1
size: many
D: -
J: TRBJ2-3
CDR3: CASSEAIITDTQYF
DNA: TGCGCCAGCAGTGAAGCGATTATCACAGATACGCAGTATTTT

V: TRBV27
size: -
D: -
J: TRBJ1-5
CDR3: CASSPGQGSNQPQHF
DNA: TGTGCCAGCAGCCCTGGGCAAGGAAGCAATCAGCCCCAGCATTTT

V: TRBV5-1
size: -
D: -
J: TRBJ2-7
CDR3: CASRRDLGLLYEQYF
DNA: TGCGCCAGCAGACGTGATTTGGGCCTGCTCTACGAGCAGTACTTC

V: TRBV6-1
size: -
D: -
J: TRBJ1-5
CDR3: CASSDQGGSNQPQHF
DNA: TGTGCCAGCAGTGATCAGGGTGGCAGCAATCAGCCCCAGCATTTT

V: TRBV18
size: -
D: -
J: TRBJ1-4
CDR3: CASSPGRFNEKLFF
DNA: TGTGCCAGCTCACCAGGTCGGTTTAATGAAAAACTGTTTTTT

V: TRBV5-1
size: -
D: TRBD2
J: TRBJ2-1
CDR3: CASSQITGTSDNEQFF
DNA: TGCGCCAGCAGCCAAATAACCGGGACTAGCGACAATGAGCAGTTCTTC

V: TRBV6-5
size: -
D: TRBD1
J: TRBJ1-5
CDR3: CASNRDRGNQPQHF
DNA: TGTGCCAGCAATAGGGACAGGGGGAACCAGCCCCAGCATTTT

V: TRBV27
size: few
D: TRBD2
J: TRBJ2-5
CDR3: CASSLSLAEETQYF
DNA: TGTGCCAGCAGCCTAAGCCTAGCGGAAGAGACCCAGTACTTC

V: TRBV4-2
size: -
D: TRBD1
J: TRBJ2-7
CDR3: CASSPPVGTGSYEQYF
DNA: TGTGCCAGCAGCCCCCCCGTGGGGACAGGGTCGTACGAGCAGTACTTC

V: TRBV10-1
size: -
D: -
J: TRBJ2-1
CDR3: CASSGTVYNEQFF
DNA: TGCGCCAGCAGTGGGACAGTCTACAATGAGCAGTTCTTC

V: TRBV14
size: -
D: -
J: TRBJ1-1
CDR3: CASSRLRESARGKRTEAFF
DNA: TGTGCCAGCAGCCGATTAAGAGAGAGCGCTAGGGGGAAAAGGACTGAAGCTTTCTTT

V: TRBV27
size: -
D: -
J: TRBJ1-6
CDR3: CASSRQANSPLHF
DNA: TGTGCCAGCAGTAGGCAGGCCAATTCACCCCTCCACTTT

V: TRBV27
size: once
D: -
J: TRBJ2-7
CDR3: CASSLVYGGAYEQYF
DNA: TGTGCCAGCAGTTTAGTATACGGCGGAGCCTACGAGCAGTACTTC

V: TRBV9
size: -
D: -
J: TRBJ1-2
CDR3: CASSVLAGSQGYTF
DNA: TGTGCCAGCAGCGTATTGGCAGGGTCTCAGGGCTACACCTTC

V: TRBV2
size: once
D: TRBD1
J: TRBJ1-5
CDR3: CASRRGQGYQPQHF
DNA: TGTGCCAGCAGGAGGGGACAGGGGTATCAGCCCCAGCATTTT

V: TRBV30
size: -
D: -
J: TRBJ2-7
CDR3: CAWDRDRIPIYEQYF
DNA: TGTGCCTGGGATCGGGATAGGATACCGATCTACGAGCAGTACTTC

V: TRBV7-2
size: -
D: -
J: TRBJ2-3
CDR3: CASSLDYLKDTQYF
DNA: TGTGCCAGCAGCTTAGACTATCTTAAAGATACGCAGTATTTT

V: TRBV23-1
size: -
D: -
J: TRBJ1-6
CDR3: CASSQLSRRVVGSYNSPLHF
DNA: TGCGCCAGCAGTCAATTATCCCGGCGGGTGGTTGGGTCCTATAATTCACCCCTCCACTTT

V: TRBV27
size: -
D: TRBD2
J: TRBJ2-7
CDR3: CASSSPGLAIDEQYF
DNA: TGTGCCAGCAGTTCGCCGGGACTAGCTATCGACGAGCAGTACTTC

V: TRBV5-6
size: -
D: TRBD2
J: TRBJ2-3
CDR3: CASSLLAGGRTDTQYF
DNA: TGTGCCAGCAGCTTACTAGCGGGGGGTCGCACAGATACGCAGTATTTT

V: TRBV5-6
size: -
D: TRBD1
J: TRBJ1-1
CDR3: CASSLLGQDTEAFF
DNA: TGTGCCAGCAGCCTCCTGGGACAGGACACTGAAGCTTTCTTT